The 18 T cell receptor beta chains below were found in one sample sequenced in a study of regulatory T cells in long-lasting Graves disease. Time point in this sample: persistent/refractory GD, antithyroid drugs over 5 years with positive TRAb. The authors made the TCR library using RNA they extracted from PBMCs. Researchers made TCR beta libraries by using iRepertoire HTBI primers and running Arm-PCR on CDR3 regions. One entry per CDR3 protein results from TCRdb running MiXCR on the multiplex PCR reads. This table holds hundreds of thousands of distinct CDR3 sequences, about a fifth found once. The sample in question was peripheral blood mononuclear cells (PBMCs), obtained when the disease was refractory, from a patient treated with antithyroid drugs. All receptors derive from a female donor with Graves disease.

The gene calls are TRBV5-6 and TRBJ2-7; the match to TRBD1 covers 8 bases. Germline CDR1 and CDR2: SGHDT and YYEEEE. The CDR3 covers 14 residues. With 3 bases clipped from V and 3 bases from J, the junction kept 5 bases outside the gene matches. CDR3 nucleotides: TGTGCCAGCAGCTGGGCAGGGGGCCTCTACGAGCAGTACTTC. Its protein product is CASSWAGGLYEQYF.

This clonotype was observed a few times. The chain carries TRBV5-6 and TRBJ2-7; D not resolved. Germline assignment: CDR1 SGHDT and CDR2 YYEEEE. V lost 1 base to trimming and J lost 0 bases, with 14 bases between them. The CDR3 totals 16 residues. The chain's CDR3 is CASSLISSLSSYEQYF. CDR3 nucleotide sequence: TGTGCCAGCAGCTTGATCAGCTCGCTGAGCTCCTACGAGCAGTACTTC.

The chain couples TRBV19 to TRBJ1-6; unclear D gene. The germline V and J ends were trimmed by 7 bases and 9 bases, with 7 bases remaining between them. Germline CDR1 is LNHDA and CDR2 is SQIVND (reference sequence). This CDR3 has 11 amino acids. CDR3 nucleotides: TGTGCCAGTACGGCGGGTTCACCCCTCCACTTT. Its translation is CASTAGSPLHF.

Ten or more counts support this clonotype. The chain recombines TRBV28 with TRBJ2-7, with D hard to call. V was clipped by 6 bases and J by 1 base, with 13 bases between them. The germline V gene encodes CDR1 MDHEN and CDR2 SYDVKM. There are 14 residues in the CDR3. For the CDR3, the DNA is TGTGCCAGCAGCTTGCCAGGACCTTCCTACGAGCAGTACTTC. Translated: CASSLPGPSYEQYF.

This clonotype was observed a single time. This sequence joins TRBV7-9 and TRBJ2-5; a weak D match, TRBD1 (5 bases). Germline V gives CDR1 SEHNR, CDR2 FQNEAQ (reference sequence). The CDR3 runs to 14 residues. V shed 5 bases and J shed 4 bases, with 14 bases lying between them. The chain's CDR3 is CASSPQGDRETQYF. The CDR3, as DNA: TGTGCCAGCAGCCCTCAAGGGGATCGAGAGACCCAGTACTTC. Together with reference TRBV7-9 and TRBJ2-5, the CDR3 gives the full variable domain: DTGVSQNPRHKITKRGQNVTFRCDPISEHNRLYWYRQTLGQGPEFLTYFQNEAQLEKSRLLSDRFSAERPKGSFSTLEIQRTEQGDSAMYLCASSPQGDRETQYFGPGTRLLVL.

With respect to this clonotype: This clone may be a read error of a much larger clone one base away. The rearrangement links TRBV6-1 to TRBJ2-7; a weak D match, TRBD1 (6 bases). V was clipped by 7 bases and J by 3 bases, with 16 bases between them. The germline gives CDR1 MNHNS, CDR2 SASEGT. The CDR3 contains 14 residues. Here the CDR3 reads CASKYRDEIYEQYF. As DNA, the CDR3 is TGTGCCAGCAAATACAGGGACGAAATCTACGAGCAGTACTTC.

On this clonotype: It may be a read error: a sequence one base away is much more abundant. V usage is TRBV28 and J usage is TRBJ1-5; the D call may be TRBD1 or TRBD2 (6 bases each). Gene TRBJ2-3 matches the end of the DNA better, so the J call may be wrong. The CDR3 contains 15 residues. Germline V gene sequence: CDR1 MDHEN, CDR2 SYDVKM. CDR3 in DNA: TGTGCCACAAAATCGGGGGCGGAGGGCAATCAGCCCCAGTATTTT. Protein: CATKSGAEGNQPQYF.

The table lists this clonotype with many counts. This chain uses TRBV20-1 with TRBJ1-2; D is unclear. The length of the CDR3 is 10 residues. Trimming left V 3 bases short and J 4 bases short, with 3 bases between. The germline CDR1 and CDR2 sequences are DFQATT and SNEGSKA (reference sequence). In DNA form, the CDR3 reads TGCAGTGCTAGTACCTATGGCTACACCTTC. This sequence encodes CSASTYGYTF.

The DNA for the CDR3 is TGTGCCAGCAGCCGGGAGGACAGCCGTCTCGAGCAGTACTTC. Translation: CASSREDSRLEQYF. V usage is TRBV9 and J usage is TRBJ2-7, with D possibly being TRBD2 (7 bases). V lost 4 bases and J 6 bases, leaving 17 bases between the germline ends. Germline V lookup: CDR1 SGDLS, CDR2 YYNGEE. This CDR3 spans 14 amino acids.

This clonotype was picked up many times. The chain links TRBV15 to TRBJ1-2, with D maybe TRBD1 (5 bases). Germline lookup yields CDR1 LNHNV and CDR2 YYDKDF (reference sequence). V gave up 1 base and J gave up 6 bases, with 12 bases separating them. This CDR3 is 14 amino acids long. The CDR3 spells CATSRGDPLHGYTF. In nucleotides, the CDR3 is TGTGCCACCAGCAGAGGGGACCCCCTCCATGGCTACACCTTC.

The chain carries TRBV30 and TRBJ1-2; TRBD1 matches at 7 bases. The CDR3 is made up of 14 amino acids. Unmatched junction bases numbered 8, after V lost 3 bases and J lost 4 bases. Per the germline V gene, CDR1 is GTSNPN and CDR2 is SVGIG (reference sequence). For the CDR3, the DNA is TGTGCCTGGAGCTCGACAGGGAGAAGCTATGGCTACACCTTC. It translates to CAWSSTGRSYGYTF.

This chain's CDR3 is CSARDTSRSPLHF. The CDR3, as DNA: TGCAGTGCTAGAGATACTTCGCGTTCACCCCTCCACTTT. The chain is built from TRBV20-1 and TRBJ1-6; the D is unclear. V gave up 0 bases and J gave up 9 bases, with 9 bases separating them. This CDR3 comprises 13 residues. Germline-derived CDR1 and CDR2 are DFQATT and SNEGSKA (reference sequence).

This clonotype was counted ten times or more. The rearrangement uses TRBV29-1 and TRBJ2-5; 7 positions agree with TRBD2. The CDR3 extends over 13 amino acids. The J segment lost 7 bases and the V segment lost 3 bases, leaving 8 bases of the junction unmatched. Germline CDR1 is SQVTM and CDR2 is ANQGSEA. The CDR3 region has the DNA TGCAGCGTTGAGGGGGGGTTACCTAGGACCCAGTACTTC. Its translation is CSVEGGLPRTQYF.

The rearrangement uses TRBV27 and TRBJ2-5, with TRBD1 matching 9 bases. V shed 3 bases, J shed 2 bases, and the junction held 10 bases outside the gene matches. Germline assignment: CDR1 MNHEY and CDR2 SMNVEV (reference sequence). This CDR3 is built from 17 residues. The CDR3 loop is CASSFYSETGGQETQYF. In DNA form, the CDR3 reads TGTGCCAGCAGTTTTTATTCCGAGACAGGGGGGCAAGAGACCCAGTACTTC.

The V call is TRBV7-9, the J call TRBJ2-5; D not resolved. With 1 base removed from V and 5 bases from J, the gap between germline ends came to 14 bases. The CDR3 sequence is 15 residues long. In germline, CDR1 is SEHNR, CDR2 FQNEAQ (reference sequence). The CDR3 reads CASSLVYGTLETQYF. The CDR3 DNA sequence: TGTGCCAGCAGCTTAGTTTATGGTACTCTTGAGACCCAGTACTTC.

This clonotype has a handful of counts. J is TRBJ2-2 and V is TRBV29-1; maybe TRBD2 (6 bases). CDR1 is SQVTM, CDR2 ANQGSEA, per germline. The CDR3 contains 14 residues. Trimming removed 7 bases from V and 1 base from J, with 13 bases in between. The CDR3 DNA is TGCAGCGCTGGGACCGGGGGGAACACCGGGGAGCTGTTTTTT. This encodes CSAGTGGNTGELFF.

In this sample, this clonotype turned up a few times. The V and J genes are TRBV9 and TRBJ2-2, with TRBD2 matching over 16 bases. The J segment lost 4 bases and the V segment lost 3 bases, leaving 6 bases of the junction unmatched. Germline V lookup: CDR1 SGDLS, CDR2 YYNGEE. There are 18 residues in the CDR3. The CDR3 DNA follows: TGTGCCAGCAGCGGGGGACTAGCGGGGGGGCCGGGCACCGGGGAGCTGTTTTTT. Protein product: CASSGGLAGGPGTGELFF.

This clonotype was recorded a few times. The chain joins TRBV11-2 to TRBJ2-7; D uncertain. The germline CDR1 and CDR2 sequences are SGHAT and FQNNGV. The V end was cut by 3 bases, the J end by 0 bases, with 12 bases between. This CDR3 spans 15 amino acids. The CDR3 spells CASSFLGQSSYEQYF. The CDR3, as DNA: TGTGCCAGCAGCTTTCTCGGGCAGAGCTCCTACGAGCAGTACTTC.